This TCR beta chain was documented in a study of shared clonotypes between healthy human individuals. Across the study: Donors had three CD4 naive, three CD4 memory, two CD8 naive and one CD8 memory plate apiece. Whole-study findings and limits: Relative to memory subsets, naive subsets generally showed larger estimated richness.

Samples underwent the assay at deep level. Methods used by the authors: Without quality scores, immunoSEQ junctional reads could not be filtered like full-length reads. Clones were read by immunoSEQ multiplex PCR, and TCRdb kept only the in-frame ones, dropping some. That table gives V, J and clone size, and the DNA gave D and trimming. Altogether around 2.3 million clones are present, 95% being singletons, with the ten largest covering over 0.1%. Per the germline V gene, CDR1 is ENHRY and CDR2 is SYGVKD. Trimming took 6 bases from V and 0 from J; bases not matched to a gene: 5. The CDR3 is made up of 15 amino acids. Concerning this clone: Antigen unknown.

Sequencing was done on a sample of naive CD4+ T cells sorted from blood. Subset given: CD45RA+ positively selected. This receptor was taken from a man younger than 35 in good health. The V gene is TRBV10-3, the J gene TRBJ2-5, with 9 bases matching TRBD2. The CDR3 loop reads CAIRASGAYQETQYF. The CDR3, as DNA: TGTGCCATCAGGGCTAGCGGGGCGTACCAAGAGACCCAGTACTTC.